The entry below gives a single T cell receptor beta chain sequence along with its context. The data were taken from a study of identifying expanded T cells in peripheral blood. During the collection period, no donor immune events like infections were recorded. This CDR3 comprises 14 residues. Germline trimming cut 10 bases from V and 0 bases from J; bases unmatched to any gene: 6. The germline V gene encodes CDR1 ENHRY and CDR2 SYGVKD. The assay was immunoSEQ multiplex PCR, and TCRdb's table has in-frame clones only and misses some. The sample shows tens of thousands of clones, 88% of them seen only once.

What was sequenced was blood. The rearrangement uses TRBV10-3 and TRBJ1-3; 7 positions match TRBD1. The TCR comes from a person aged 18 to 70 in good health. The CDR3 sequence: CATRTGHSGNTIYF. CDR3 in DNA: TGTGCCACCCGGACAGGCCACTCTGGAAACACCATATATTTT.